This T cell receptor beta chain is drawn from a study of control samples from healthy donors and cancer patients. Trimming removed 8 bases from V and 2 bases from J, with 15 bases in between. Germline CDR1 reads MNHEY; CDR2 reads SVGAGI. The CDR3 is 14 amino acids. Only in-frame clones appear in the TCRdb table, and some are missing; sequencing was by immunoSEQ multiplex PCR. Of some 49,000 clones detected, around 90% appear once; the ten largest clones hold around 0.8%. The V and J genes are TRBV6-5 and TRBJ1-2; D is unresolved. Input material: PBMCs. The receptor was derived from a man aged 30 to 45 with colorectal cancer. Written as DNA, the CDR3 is TGTGCCAGCCAGTCGTCAACAGTAAACTATGGCTACACCTTC. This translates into CASQSSTVNYGYTF.